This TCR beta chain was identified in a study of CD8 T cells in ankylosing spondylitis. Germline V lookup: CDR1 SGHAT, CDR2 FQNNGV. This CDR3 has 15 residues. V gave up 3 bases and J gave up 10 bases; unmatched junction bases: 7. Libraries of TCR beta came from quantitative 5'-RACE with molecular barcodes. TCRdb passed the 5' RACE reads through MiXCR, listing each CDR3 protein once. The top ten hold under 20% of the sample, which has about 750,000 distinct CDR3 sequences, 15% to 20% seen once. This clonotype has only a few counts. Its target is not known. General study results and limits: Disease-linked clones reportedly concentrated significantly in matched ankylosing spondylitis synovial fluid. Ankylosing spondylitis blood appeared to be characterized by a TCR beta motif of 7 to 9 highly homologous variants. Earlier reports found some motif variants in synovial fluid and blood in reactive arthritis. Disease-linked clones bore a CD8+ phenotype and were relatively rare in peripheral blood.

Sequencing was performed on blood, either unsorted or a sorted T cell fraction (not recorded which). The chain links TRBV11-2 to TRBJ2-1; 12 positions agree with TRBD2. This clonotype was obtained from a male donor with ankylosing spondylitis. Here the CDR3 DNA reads TGTGCCAGCAGCTTTGAGACTAGCGGGAGCGACGAGCAGTTCTTC. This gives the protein CASSFETSGSDEQFF.